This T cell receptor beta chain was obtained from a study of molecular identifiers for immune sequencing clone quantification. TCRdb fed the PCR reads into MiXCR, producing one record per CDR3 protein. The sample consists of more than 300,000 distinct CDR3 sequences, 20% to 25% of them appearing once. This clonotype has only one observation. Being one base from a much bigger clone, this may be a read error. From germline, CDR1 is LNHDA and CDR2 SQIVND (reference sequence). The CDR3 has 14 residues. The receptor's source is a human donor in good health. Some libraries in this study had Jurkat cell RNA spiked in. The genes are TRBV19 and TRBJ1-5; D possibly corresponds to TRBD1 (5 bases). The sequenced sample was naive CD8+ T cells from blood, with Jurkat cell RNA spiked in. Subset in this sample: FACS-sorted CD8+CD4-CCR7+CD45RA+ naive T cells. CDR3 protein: CVSTGEYSNQPQHF. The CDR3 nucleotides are TGTGTCAGTACAGGCGAATATAGCAATCAGCCCCAGCATTTT.